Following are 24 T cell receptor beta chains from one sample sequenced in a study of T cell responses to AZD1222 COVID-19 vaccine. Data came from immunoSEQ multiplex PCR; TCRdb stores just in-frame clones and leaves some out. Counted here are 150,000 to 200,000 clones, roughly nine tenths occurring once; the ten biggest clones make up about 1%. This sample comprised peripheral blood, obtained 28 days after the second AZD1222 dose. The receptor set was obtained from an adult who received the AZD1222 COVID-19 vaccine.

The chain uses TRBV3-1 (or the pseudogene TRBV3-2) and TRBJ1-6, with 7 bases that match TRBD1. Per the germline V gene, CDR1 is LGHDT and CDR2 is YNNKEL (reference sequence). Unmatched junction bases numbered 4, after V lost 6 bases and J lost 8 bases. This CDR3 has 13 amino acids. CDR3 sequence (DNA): TGTGCCAGCAGTGACACAGGGGATTCACCCCTCCACTTT. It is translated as CASSDTGDSPLHF.

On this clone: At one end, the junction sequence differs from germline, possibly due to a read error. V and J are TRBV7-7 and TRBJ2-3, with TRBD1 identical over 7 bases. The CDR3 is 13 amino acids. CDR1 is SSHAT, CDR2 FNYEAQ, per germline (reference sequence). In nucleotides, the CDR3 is TGTGCTAGCAGCCGGCGACAGGGTGATACGCAGTATTTT. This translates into CASSRRQGDTQYF.

Written as DNA, the CDR3 is TGTGCCAGCTCACCAAAACCCGGCGATAATGAAAAACTGTTTTTT. Translation gives CASSPKPGDNEKLFF. This rearrangement joins TRBV9 to TRBJ1-4; no definite D call. Trimming cost V 7 bases and J 4 bases, with 17 bases left between them. CDR3 length: 15 residues. Germline V lookup: CDR1 SGDLS, CDR2 YYNGEE.

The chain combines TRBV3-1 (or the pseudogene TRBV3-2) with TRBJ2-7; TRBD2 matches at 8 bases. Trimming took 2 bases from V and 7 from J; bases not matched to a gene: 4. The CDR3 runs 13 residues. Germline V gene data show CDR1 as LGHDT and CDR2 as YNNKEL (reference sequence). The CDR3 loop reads CASSQLTGGEQYF. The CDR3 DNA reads TGTGCCAGCAGCCAACTAACGGGAGGGGAGCAGTACTTC.

CDR3 protein: CASSLEAGMVGYTF. In nucleotides, the CDR3 is TGTGCCAGCAGCTTAGAAGCAGGGATGGTTGGCTACACCTTC. V usage is TRBV7-9 and J usage is TRBJ1-2, with D tentatively TRBD1 (5 bases). V dropped 1 base and J dropped 7 bases, with 13 bases sitting between them. Germline CDR1 and CDR2: SEHNR and FQNEAQ (reference sequence). The CDR3 totals 14 residues.

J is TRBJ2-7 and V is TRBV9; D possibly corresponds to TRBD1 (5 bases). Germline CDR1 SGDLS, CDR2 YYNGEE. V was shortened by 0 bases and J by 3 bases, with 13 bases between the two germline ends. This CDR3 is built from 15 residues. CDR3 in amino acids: CASSVGAGFGYEQYF. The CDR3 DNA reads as TGTGCCAGCAGCGTAGGGGCAGGGTTCGGCTACGAGCAGTACTTC.

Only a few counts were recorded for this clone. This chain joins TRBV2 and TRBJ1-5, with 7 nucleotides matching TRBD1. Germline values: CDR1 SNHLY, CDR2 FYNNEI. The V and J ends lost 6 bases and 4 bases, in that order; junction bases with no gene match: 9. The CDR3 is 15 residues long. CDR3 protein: CASRLGQTANQPQHF. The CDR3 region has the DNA TGTGCCAGCAGACTGGGACAGACAGCGAATCAGCCCCAGCATTTT.

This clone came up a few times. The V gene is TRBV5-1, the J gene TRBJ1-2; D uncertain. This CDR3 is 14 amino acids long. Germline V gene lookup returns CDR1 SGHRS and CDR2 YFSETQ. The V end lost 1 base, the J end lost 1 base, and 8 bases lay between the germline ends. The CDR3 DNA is TGCGCCAGCAGCTTGTCTGGAAGTAACTATGGCTACACCTTC. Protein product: CASSLSGSNYGYTF.

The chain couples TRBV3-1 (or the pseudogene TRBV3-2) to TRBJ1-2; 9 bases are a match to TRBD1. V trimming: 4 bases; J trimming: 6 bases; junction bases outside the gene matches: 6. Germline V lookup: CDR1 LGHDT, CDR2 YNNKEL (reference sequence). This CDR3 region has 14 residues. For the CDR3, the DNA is TGTGCCAGCAGCCCGAGGGACAGGGAGGATGGCTACACCTTC. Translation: CASSPRDREDGYTF.

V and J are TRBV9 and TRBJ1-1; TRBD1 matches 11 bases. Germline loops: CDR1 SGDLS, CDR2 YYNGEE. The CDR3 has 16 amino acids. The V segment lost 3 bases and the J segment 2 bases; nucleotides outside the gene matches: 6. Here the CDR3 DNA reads TGTGCCAGCAGCGGAGGGGGACAGGGGGTTAACACTGAAGCTTTCTTT. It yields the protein CASSGGGQGVNTEAFF.

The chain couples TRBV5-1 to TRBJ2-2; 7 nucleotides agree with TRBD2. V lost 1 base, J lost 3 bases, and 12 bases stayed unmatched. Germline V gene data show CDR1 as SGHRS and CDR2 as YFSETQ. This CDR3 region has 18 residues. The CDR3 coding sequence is TGCGCCAGCAGCTTGTATCCGGGGGGTGTAATGTACACCGGGGAGCTGTTTTTT. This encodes CASSLYPGGVMYTGELFF. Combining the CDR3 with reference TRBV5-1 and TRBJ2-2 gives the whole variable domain KAGVTQTPRYLIKTRGQQVTLSCSPISGHRSVSWYQQTPGQGLQFLFEYFSETQRNKGNFPGRFSGRQFSNSRSEMNVSTLELGDSALYLCASSLYPGGVMYTGELFFGEGSRLTVL.

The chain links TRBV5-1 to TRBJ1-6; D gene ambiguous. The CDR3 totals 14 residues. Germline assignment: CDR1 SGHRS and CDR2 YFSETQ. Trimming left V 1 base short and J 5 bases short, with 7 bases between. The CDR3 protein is CASSLNRDNSPLHF. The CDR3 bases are TGCGCCAGCAGCTTGAATAGGGATAATTCACCCCTCCACTTT.

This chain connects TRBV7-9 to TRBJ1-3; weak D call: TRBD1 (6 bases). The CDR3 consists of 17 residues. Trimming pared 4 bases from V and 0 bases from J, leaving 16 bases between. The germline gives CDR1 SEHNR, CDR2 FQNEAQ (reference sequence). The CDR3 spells CASSSRGPLHSGNTIYF. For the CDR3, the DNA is TGTGCCAGCAGCTCCAGGGGTCCCCTACACTCTGGAAACACCATATATTTT.

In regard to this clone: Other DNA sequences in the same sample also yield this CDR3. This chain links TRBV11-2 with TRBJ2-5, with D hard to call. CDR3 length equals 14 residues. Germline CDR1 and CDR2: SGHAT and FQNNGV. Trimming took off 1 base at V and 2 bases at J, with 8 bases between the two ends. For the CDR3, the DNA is TGTGCCAGCAGCTTAGGGCTAGGACAAGAGACCCAGTACTTC. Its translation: CASSLGLGQETQYF.

The CDR3 sequence: CASSAQENTEAFF. The DNA for the CDR3 is TGCGCCAGCAGCGCTCAGGAGAACACTGAAGCTTTCTTT. V gene TRBV10-1 combines with J gene TRBJ1-1; D is undetermined. Germline V gene data show CDR1 as WNHNN and CDR2 as SYGVQD (reference sequence). The CDR3 runs 13 residues. V was shortened by 6 bases and J by 1 base, with 9 bases between the two germline ends.

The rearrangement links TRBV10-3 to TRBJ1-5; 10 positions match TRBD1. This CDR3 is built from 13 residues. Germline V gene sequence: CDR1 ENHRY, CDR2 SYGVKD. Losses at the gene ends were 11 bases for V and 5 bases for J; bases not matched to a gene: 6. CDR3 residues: CASGTGVDQPQHF. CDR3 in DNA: TGTGCCTCTGGGACAGGGGTCGATCAGCCCCAGCATTTT.

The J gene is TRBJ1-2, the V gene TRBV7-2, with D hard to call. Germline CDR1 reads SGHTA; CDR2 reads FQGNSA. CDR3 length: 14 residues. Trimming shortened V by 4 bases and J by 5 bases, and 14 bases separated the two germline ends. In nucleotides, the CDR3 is TGTGCCAGCAGCTCCCAATACGGGTATTATGGCTACACCTTC. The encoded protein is CASSSQYGYYGYTF.

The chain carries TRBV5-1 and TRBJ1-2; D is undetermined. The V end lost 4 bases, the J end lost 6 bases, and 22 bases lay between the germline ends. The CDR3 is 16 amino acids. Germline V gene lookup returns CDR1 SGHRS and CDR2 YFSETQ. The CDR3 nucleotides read TGCGCCAGCAGCCCCCGAGGCACCTCCCTCTCGGATGGCTACACCTTC. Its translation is CASSPRGTSLSDGYTF.

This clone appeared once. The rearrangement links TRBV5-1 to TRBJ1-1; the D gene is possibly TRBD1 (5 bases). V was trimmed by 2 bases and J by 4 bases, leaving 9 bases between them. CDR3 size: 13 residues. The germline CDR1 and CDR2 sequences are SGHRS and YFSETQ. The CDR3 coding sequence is TGCGCCAGCAGCTTTTCAGGGTTCACTGAAGCTTTCTTT. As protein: CASSFSGFTEAFF.

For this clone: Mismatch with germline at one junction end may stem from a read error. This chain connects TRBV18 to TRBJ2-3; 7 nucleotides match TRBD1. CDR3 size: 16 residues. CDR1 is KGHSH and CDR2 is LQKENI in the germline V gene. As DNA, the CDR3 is TGTGCCAGCTCGCCACGGGACAGAGGACTCACAGATACGCAGTATTTT. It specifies CASSPRDRGLTDTQYF.

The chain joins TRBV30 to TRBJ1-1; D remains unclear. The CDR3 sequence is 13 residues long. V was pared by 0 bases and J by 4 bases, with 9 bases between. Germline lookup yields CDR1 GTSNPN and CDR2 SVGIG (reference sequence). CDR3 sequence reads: CAWSVTVGTEAFF. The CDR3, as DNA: TGTGCCTGGAGTGTAACCGTGGGCACTGAAGCTTTCTTT.

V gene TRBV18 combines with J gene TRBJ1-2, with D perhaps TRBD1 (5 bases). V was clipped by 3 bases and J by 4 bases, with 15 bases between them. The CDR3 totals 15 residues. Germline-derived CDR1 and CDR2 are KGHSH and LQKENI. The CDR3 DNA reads TGTGCCAGCTCACCCCGGGACCGTCCCGTCTATGGCTACACCTTC. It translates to CASSPRDRPVYGYTF.

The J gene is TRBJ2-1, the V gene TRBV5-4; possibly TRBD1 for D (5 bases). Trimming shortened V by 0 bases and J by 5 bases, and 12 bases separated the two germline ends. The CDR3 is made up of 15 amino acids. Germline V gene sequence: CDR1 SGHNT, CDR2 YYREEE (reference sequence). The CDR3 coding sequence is TGTGCCAGCAGCTTGGCAGGGCCCCCCAACAATGAGCAGTTCTTC. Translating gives CASSLAGPPNNEQFF. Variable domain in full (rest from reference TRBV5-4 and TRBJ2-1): ETGVTQSPTHLIKTRGQQVTLRCSSQSGHNTVSWYQQALGQGPQFIFQYYREEENGRGNFPPRFSGLQFPNYSSELNVNALELDDSALYLCASSLAGPPNNEQFFGPGTRLTVL.

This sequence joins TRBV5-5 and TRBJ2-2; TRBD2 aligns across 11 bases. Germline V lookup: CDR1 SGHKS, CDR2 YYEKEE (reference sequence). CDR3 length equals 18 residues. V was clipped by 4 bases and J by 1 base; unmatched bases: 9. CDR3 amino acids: CASSRGLAVRVNTGELFF. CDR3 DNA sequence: TGTGCCAGCAGCCGGGGACTAGCGGTGAGGGTGAACACCGGGGAGCTGTTTTTT.